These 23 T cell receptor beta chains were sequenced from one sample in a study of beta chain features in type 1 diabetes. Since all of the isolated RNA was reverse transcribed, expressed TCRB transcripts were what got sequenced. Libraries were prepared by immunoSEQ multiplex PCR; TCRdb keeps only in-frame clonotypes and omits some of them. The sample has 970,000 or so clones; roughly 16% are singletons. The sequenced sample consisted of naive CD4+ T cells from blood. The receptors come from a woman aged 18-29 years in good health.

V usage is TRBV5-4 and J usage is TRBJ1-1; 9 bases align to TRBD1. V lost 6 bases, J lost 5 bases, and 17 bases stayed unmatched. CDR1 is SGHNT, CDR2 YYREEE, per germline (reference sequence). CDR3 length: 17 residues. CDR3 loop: CASIPGRGPTGGTEAFF. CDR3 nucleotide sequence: TGTGCCAGCATCCCGGGCCGAGGGCCGACAGGGGGTACTGAAGCTTTCTTT.

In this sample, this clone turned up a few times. The CDR3 DNA reads TGTGCCAGCAGTGCCCTGGGACTAGCGGGCTACAATGAGCAGTTCTTC. Protein product: CASSALGLAGYNEQFF. V is TRBV25-1 and J is TRBJ2-1; TRBD2 matches at 12 bases. Per the germline V gene, CDR1 is MGHDK and CDR2 is SYGVNS. The trim removed 4 bases at V and 3 bases at J, leaving 4 bases unmatched. The length of the CDR3 is 16 residues.

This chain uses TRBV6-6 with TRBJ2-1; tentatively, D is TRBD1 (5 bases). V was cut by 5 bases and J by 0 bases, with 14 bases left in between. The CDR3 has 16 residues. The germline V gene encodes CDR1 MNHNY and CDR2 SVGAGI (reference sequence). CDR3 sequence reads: CASSLRAQSSYNEQFF. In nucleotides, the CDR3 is TGTGCCAGCAGTCTCAGGGCGCAGAGCTCCTACAATGAGCAGTTCTTC.

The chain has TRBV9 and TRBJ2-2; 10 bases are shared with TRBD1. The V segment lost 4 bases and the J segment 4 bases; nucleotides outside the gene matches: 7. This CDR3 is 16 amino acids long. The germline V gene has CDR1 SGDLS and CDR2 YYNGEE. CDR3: CASSPRTGGVTGELFF. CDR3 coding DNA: TGTGCCAGCAGCCCGCGGACAGGGGGGGTCACCGGGGAGCTGTTTTTT.

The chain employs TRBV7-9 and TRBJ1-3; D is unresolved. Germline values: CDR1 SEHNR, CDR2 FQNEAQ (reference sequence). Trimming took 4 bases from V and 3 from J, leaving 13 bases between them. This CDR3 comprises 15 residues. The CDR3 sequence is CASSSTPSGGNTIYF. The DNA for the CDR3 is TGTGCCAGCAGCTCGACCCCTAGTGGTGGAAACACCATATATTTT.

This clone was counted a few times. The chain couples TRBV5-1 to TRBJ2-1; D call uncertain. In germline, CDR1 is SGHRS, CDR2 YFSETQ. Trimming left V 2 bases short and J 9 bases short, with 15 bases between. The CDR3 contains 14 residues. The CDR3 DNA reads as TGCGCCAGCAGCTTTGACCGTGCCTTGAGTGAGCAGTTCTTC. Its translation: CASSFDRALSEQFF.

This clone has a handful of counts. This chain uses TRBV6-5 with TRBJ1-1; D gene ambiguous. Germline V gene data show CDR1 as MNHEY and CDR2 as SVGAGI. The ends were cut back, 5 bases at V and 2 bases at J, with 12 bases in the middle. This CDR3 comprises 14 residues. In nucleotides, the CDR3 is TGTGCCAGCAGTGGGTCACTGACAAACACTGAAGCTTTCTTT. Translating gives CASSGSLTNTEAFF.

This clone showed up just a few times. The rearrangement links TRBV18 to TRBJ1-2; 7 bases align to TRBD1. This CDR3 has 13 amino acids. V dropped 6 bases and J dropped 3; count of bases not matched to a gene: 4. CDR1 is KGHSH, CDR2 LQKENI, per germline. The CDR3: CASSPGQHYGYTF. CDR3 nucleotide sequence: TGTGCCAGCTCGCCGGGACAGCACTATGGCTACACCTTC.

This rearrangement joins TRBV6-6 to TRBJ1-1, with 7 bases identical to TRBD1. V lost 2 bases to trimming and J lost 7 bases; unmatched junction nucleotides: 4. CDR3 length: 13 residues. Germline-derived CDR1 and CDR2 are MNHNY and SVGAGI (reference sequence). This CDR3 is CASSYLYRGEAFF. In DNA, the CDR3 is TGTGCCAGCAGTTACCTTTACAGGGGTGAAGCTTTCTTT.

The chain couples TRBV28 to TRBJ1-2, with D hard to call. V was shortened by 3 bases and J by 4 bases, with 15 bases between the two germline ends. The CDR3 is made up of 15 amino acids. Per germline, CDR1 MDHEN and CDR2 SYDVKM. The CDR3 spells CASSFVGLEGYGYTF. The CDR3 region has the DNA TGTGCCAGCAGTTTTGTAGGGCTGGAGGGCTATGGCTACACCTTC.

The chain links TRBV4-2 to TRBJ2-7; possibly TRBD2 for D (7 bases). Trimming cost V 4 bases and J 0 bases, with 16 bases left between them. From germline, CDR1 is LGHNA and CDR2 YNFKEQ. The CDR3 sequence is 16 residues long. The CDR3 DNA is TGTGCCAGCAGCCCACAACAGGGAGGGGGCTCCTACGAGCAGTACTTC. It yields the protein CASSPQQGGGSYEQYF.

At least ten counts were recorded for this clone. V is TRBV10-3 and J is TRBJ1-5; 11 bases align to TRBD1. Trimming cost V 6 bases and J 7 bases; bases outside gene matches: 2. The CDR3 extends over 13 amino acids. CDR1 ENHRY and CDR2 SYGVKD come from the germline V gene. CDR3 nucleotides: TGTGCCATCAGAGGGACAGGGGGACAGCCCCAGCATTTT. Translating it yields CAIRGTGGQPQHF.

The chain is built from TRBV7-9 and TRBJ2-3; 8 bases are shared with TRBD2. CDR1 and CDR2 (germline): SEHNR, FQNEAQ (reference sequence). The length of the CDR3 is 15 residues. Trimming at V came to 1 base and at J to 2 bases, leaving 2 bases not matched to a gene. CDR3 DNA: TGTGCCAGCAGCTTAGTAGCGGGGTTCACAGATACGCAGTATTTT. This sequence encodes CASSLVAGFTDTQYF.

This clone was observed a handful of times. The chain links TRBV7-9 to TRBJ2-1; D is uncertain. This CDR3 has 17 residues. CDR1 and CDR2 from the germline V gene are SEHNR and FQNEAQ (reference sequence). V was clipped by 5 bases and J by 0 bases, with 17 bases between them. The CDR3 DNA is TGTGCCAGCAGCGTTAGTCAGCGTTCGAGCTCCTACAATGAGCAGTTCTTC. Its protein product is CASSVSQRSSSYNEQFF.

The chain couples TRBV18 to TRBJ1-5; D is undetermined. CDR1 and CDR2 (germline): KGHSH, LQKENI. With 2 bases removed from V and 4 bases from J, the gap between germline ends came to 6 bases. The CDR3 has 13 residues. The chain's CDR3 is CASSPSLNQPQHF. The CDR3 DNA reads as TGTGCCAGCTCACCAAGTCTGAATCAGCCCCAGCATTTT. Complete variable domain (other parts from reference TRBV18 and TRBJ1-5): NAGVMQNPRHLVRRRGQEARLRCSPMKGHSHVYWYRQLPEEGLKFMVYLQKENIIDESGMPKERFSAEFPKEGPSILRIQQVVRGDSAAYFCASSPSLNQPQHFGDGTRLSIL.

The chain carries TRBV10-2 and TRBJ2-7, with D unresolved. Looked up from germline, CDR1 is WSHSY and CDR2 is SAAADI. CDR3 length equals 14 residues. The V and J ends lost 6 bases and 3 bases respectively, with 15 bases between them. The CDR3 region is CASSFGRPLYEQYF. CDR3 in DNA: TGCGCCAGCAGCTTCGGCCGCCCTCTCTACGAGCAGTACTTC.

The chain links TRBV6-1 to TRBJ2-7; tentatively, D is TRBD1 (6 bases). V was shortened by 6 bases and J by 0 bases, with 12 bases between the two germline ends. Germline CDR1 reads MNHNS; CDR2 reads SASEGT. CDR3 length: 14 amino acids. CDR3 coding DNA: TGTGCCAGCAGCCCCGGGACAAGCTCCTACGAGCAGTACTTC. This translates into CASSPGTSSYEQYF.

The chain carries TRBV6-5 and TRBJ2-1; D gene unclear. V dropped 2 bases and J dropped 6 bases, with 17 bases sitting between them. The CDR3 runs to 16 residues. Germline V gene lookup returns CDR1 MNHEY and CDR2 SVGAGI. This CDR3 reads CASSYTSSLVGNEQFF. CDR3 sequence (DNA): TGTGCCAGCAGTTACACCTCGTCGCTAGTAGGCAATGAGCAGTTCTTC.

The CDR3 loop is CASSFNPDSFKGNQPQHF. As DNA, the CDR3 is TGTGCCAGCAGTTTTAACCCAGACTCCTTTAAGGGCAATCAGCCCCAGCATTTT. The gene calls are TRBV28 and TRBJ1-5; D is ambiguous. Per the germline V gene, CDR1 is MDHEN and CDR2 is SYDVKM. V shed 3 bases and J shed 2 bases, with 20 bases lying between them. The CDR3 runs 18 residues.

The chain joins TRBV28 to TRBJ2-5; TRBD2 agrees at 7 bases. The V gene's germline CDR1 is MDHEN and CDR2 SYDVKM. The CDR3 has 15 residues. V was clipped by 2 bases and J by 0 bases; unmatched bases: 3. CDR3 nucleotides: TGTGCCAGCAGTTTAAGTAGCGGGTACCAAGAGACCCAGTACTTC. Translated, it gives CASSLSSGYQETQYF.

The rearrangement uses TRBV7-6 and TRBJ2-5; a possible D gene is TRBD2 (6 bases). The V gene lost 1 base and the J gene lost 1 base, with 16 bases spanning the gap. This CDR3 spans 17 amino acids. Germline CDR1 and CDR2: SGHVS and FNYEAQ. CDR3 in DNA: TGTGCCAGCAGCTTAGGCGGGACCGCTACACCCCAAGAGACCCAGTACTTC. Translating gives CASSLGGTATPQETQYF.

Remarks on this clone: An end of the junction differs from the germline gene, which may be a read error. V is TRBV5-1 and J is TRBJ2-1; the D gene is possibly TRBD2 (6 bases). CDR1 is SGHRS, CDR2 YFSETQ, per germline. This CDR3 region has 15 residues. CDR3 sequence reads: CASSAGAGSFNEQFF. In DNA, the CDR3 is TGCGCCAGCAGCGCGGGTGCGGGATCCTTCAATGAGCAGTTCTTC.

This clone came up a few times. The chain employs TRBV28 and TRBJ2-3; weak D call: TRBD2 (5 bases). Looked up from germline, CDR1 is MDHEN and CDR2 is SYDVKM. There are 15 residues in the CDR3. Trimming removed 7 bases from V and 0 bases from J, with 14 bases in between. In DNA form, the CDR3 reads TGTGCCAGCACCCTAAGCGGTTCTAGCACAGATACGCAGTATTTT. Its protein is CASTLSGSSTDTQYF. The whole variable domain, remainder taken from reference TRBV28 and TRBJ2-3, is DVKVTQSSRYLVKRTGEKVFLECVQDMDHENMFWYRQDPGLGLRLIYFSYDVKMKEKGDIPEGYSVSREKKERFSLILESASTNQTSMYLCASTLSGSSTDTQYFGPGTRLTVL.